The T cell receptor (beta chain) under discussion was sequenced for a study of shared clonotypes between healthy human individuals (dated by TCRdb to the early 2020s). As for the study more broadly: A few men and two women, aged 18 to 49 years, made up the cohort. Between about 0.85 and 9.5 billion PBMCs per donor were obtained by leukapheresis. For each donor, three plates each were used for CD4 naive and CD4 memory, two plates were used for CD8 naive, and one plate was used for CD8 memory. To increase sequencing depth and limit assay-specific biases, TCR repertoire library preparation and sequencing were carried out by different laboratories using diverse techniques. The study deeply sequenced blood TCR repertoires of several healthy adults to estimate repertoire size and the extent of clonotype sharing between individuals. Here is what the overall study found, with its caveats: Pairwise subsampling indicated that sequencing depth was expected to affect the degree of clonotype sharing among donors. Incomplete sequencing was indicated by rarefaction of sorted-subset datasets, despite the large sequencing depth. Higher generation probabilities were observed for clonotypes shared by all four sorted-subset donors than for non-shared clonotypes. Only blood was sampled, and tissue TCR repertoires likely differ from those in blood. When four donors were compared, the shared fraction of clonotypes was around 4.6% for naive CD4, more than 3% for naive CD8, roughly 2.5% for memory CD4, and under 0.5% for memory CD8. Naive subsets generally had larger estimated clonotype richness than memory subsets. The genetic and exposure-history diversity represented was limited by the small number of donors.

As concerns this clone: It lacks a known antigen. One base away there is no much larger clone; base qualities are not given.

Using the deep immunoSEQ assay, TCR CDR3 regions were amplified from genomic DNA by multiplex PCR. For each cell subset, the extracted genomic DNA was distributed evenly across all wells of several immunoSEQ 96-well plates, and each plate served as one replicate. Each replicate PCR for sorted subsets received roughly 200 ng genomic DNA, equal to roughly 30,000 T cell genomes. The purified libraries were quantified using a Qubit 3.0 fluorometer, sized with a Bioanalyzer 2100, and then quantified again using the KAPA Library Quantification kit. Every immunoSEQ 96-well plate was sequenced on a dedicated single-read 150-cycle Illumina NextSeq 550 flow cell. In the paper's pipeline: Because the immunoSEQ output held only junctional sequences and lacked quality scores, the filtering could not match the filtering applied to full-length reads. To assign V/J genes and CDR3, sequences were annotated against IMGT germline references using PyIR, a Python wrapper for IgBLAST v1.9. Reads with weak V/J assignments (E-value above 1e-6), missing CDR3, stop codons, out-of-frame junctions, or ambiguous translated residues were removed. V3J clonotypes were defined by identical inferred V gene, J gene, and CDR3 amino acid sequence. To compute the percentage overlap between repertoires, the number of shared unique clonotypes was divided by the size of the smaller repertoire. RTK rarefaction, the Chao1 estimator, and Recon v2.1 estimates of unobserved clonotypes were used to assess repertoire richness. OLGA was used to compute generation probabilities for all TCRbeta clonotypes that the gDNA method yielded from a handful of donors. TCRdb mirrors the immuneACCESS table, restricted to in-frame sequences. Some clones are absent from its copies; in checked studies, under half trace to an unresolved V gene, and the reason for the others is unknown. V, J and clone size are taken as reported in that table, and D and trimming were inferred from the DNA itself. Counted in this sample were around 1 million clones; 76% of them appeared once. About 1.5% of the sample is held by the ten biggest clonotypes.

Reading from cysteine to phenylalanine, the CDR3 counts 14 amino acids. Only the CDR3 part of the read is kept: 42 bases, read in frame from the first base. Germline trimming: 6 bases from V, 6 bases from J; junction bases outside gene matches: 8. The germline V gene (reference sequence) provides CDR1 LNHDA and CDR2 SQIVND. Healthy HIV-negative adults with no recently reported acute infections or vaccinations were included as donors. All donors were Caucasian adults living in Nashville, Tennessee, USA. CD4+ T cells were enriched by magnetic negative selection, after which naive cells were positively selected on CD45RA and the negative fraction was taken as the memory subset. After blood collection by leukapheresis, PBMCs were isolated using Ficoll-Histopaque density gradient centrifugation and then cryopreserved in the vapor phase of liquid nitrogen. Analytical flow cytometry was used to check the purity and quantity of each magnetically sorted T cell population. Genomic DNA was isolated from every sorted fraction and measured by UV absorbance on a Nanodrop 2000c.

Material for sequencing was memory CD4+ T cells sorted from blood. The sample's cell subset or site label, in plain terms: CD45RA-negative fraction. This TCR was sampled from a man younger than 30 in good health. The sequence links TRBV19 to TRBJ2-1; 7 junctional bases match TRBD1. CDR3 sequence: CASSPGQVGNEQFF. The DNA sequence reads TGTGCCAGTAGCCCCGGACAGGTGGGCAATGAGCAGTTCTTC.